Listed below are T cell receptor beta chains from one sample, sequenced in a study of blood T cell repertoires in COVID-19. The protocol was immunoSEQ multiplex PCR, while the TCRdb copy is restricted to in-frame clones and leaves out a portion. The sample lists 88,000 or so clones; roughly 90% were seen once. Sequences were obtained from peripheral blood. These receptors were taken from a man aged 55 to 69 with acute or convalescent COVID-19. The CDR3 runs from the conserved cysteine through the conserved F or W. Fields, in order: clone size, J gene, V gene, D gene, CDR3 protein, CDR3 DNA. A D gene is named only where the DNA matches it firmly. Not all rows give a size; the values are once, few, many and, for expanded clones, a class.

clone size: -; J gene: TRBJ1-1; V gene: TRBV19; D gene: -; CDR3 protein: CASQILAGNTEAFF; CDR3 DNA: TGTGCCAGCCAAATCTTGGCAGGGAACACTGAAGCTTTCTTT
clone size: -; J gene: TRBJ2-1; V gene: TRBV6-2/TRBV6-3; D gene: TRBD2; CDR3 protein: CASSSGLAREQFF; CDR3 DNA: TGTGCCAGCAGTTCGGGACTAGCGAGGGAGCAGTTCTTC
clone size: -; J gene: TRBJ1-1; V gene: TRBV27; D gene: -; CDR3 protein: CASSFTGNTEAFF; CDR3 DNA: TGTGCCAGCAGTTTTACAGGGAACACTGAAGCTTTCTTT
clone size: -; J gene: TRBJ1-1; V gene: TRBV7-2; D gene: TRBD1; CDR3 protein: CASSLAGSMTGATEAFF; CDR3 DNA: TGTGCCAGCAGCTTAGCGGGCAGTATGACAGGGGCCACTGAAGCTTTCTTT
clone size: -; J gene: TRBJ1-2; V gene: TRBV7-9; D gene: TRBD1; CDR3 protein: CASRSNGQGASGYTF; CDR3 DNA: TGTGCCAGCAGATCCAACGGACAGGGGGCGTCAGGCTACACCTTC
clone size: -; J gene: TRBJ2-5; V gene: TRBV10-2; D gene: TRBD2; CDR3 protein: CASTRTSLSGQYQETQYF; CDR3 DNA: TGCGCCAGCACTAGAACGAGCCTTAGCGGGCAGTACCAAGAGACCCAGTACTTC
clone size: -; J gene: TRBJ1-6; V gene: TRBV18; D gene: TRBD1; CDR3 protein: CASSPPGTGYSPLHF; CDR3 DNA: TGTGCCAGCTCACCACCGGGGACAGGGTATTCACCCCTCCACTTT
clone size: -; J gene: TRBJ1-5; V gene: TRBV2; D gene: TRBD1; CDR3 protein: CASMPRDRELTRPLNQPQHF; CDR3 DNA: TGTGCCAGCATGCCCCGGGACAGGGAGTTAACTCGTCCTCTCAATCAGCCCCAGCATTTT
clone size: -; J gene: TRBJ1-2; V gene: TRBV5-1; D gene: TRBD1; CDR3 protein: CASSSTGNYGYTF; CDR3 DNA: TGCGCCAGCAGCTCGACAGGGAACTATGGCTACACCTTC
clone size: -; J gene: TRBJ2-3; V gene: TRBV5-1; D gene: TRBD2; CDR3 protein: CASSLKREGTDTQYF; CDR3 DNA: TGCGCCAGCAGCTTAAAACGGGAGGGCACAGATACGCAGTATTTT
clone size: -; J gene: TRBJ1-2; V gene: TRBV9; D gene: TRBD1; CDR3 protein: CASSRGQGSEVGYTF; CDR3 DNA: TGTGCCAGCAGTCGTGGACAGGGATCCGAGGTTGGCTACACCTTC
clone size: once; J gene: TRBJ1-2; V gene: TRBV6-1; D gene: -; CDR3 protein: CASSERTVRGYTF; CDR3 DNA: TGTGCCAGCAGTGAAAGGACAGTTCGAGGCTACACCTTC
clone size: once; J gene: TRBJ1-5; V gene: TRBV6-2/TRBV6-3; D gene: -; CDR3 protein: CASSTSGGRAYQPQHF; CDR3 DNA: TGTGCCAGCAGCACCTCCGGCGGGAGGGCTTATCAGCCCCAGCATTTT
clone size: -; J gene: TRBJ2-5; V gene: TRBV7-6; D gene: TRBD2; CDR3 protein: CASSVDSGVETQYF; CDR3 DNA: TGTGCCAGCAGCGTGGATAGCGGGGTGGAGACCCAGTACTTC
clone size: -; J gene: TRBJ2-1; V gene: TRBV3-1/TRBV3-2; D gene: -; CDR3 protein: CASSQLSNEQFF; CDR3 DNA: TGTGCCAGCAGCCAACTGTCTAATGAGCAGTTCTTC
clone size: -; J gene: TRBJ1-6; V gene: TRBV5-4; D gene: TRBD1; CDR3 protein: CASSSGTGVLDSPLHF; CDR3 DNA: TGTGCCAGCAGCTCCGGGACAGGGGTTTTGGATTCACCCCTCCACTTT
clone size: -; J gene: TRBJ2-5; V gene: TRBV10-3; D gene: -; CDR3 protein: CAISESGSETQYF; CDR3 DNA: TGTGCCATCAGTGAGTCCGGGTCCGAGACCCAGTACTTC
clone size: once; J gene: TRBJ1-5; V gene: TRBV3-1/TRBV3-2; D gene: TRBD1; CDR3 protein: CASSRDRVSEPQHF; CDR3 DNA: TGTGCCAGCAGCCGGGACAGGGTCTCGGAGCCCCAGCATTTT
clone size: -; J gene: TRBJ2-2; V gene: TRBV19; D gene: -; CDR3 protein: CASRGDTGELFF; CDR3 DNA: TGTGCCAGTAGAGGGGACACCGGGGAGCTGTTTTTT
clone size: -; J gene: TRBJ1-1; V gene: TRBV30; D gene: -; CDR3 protein: CAWSWSAALNTEAFF; CDR3 DNA: TGTGCCTGGAGTTGGTCGGCGGCGCTGAACACTGAAGCTTTCTTT
clone size: -; J gene: TRBJ2-3; V gene: TRBV5-1; D gene: -; CDR3 protein: CASSLNTASTDTQYF; CDR3 DNA: TGCGCCAGCAGCTTGAACACAGCTAGCACAGATACGCAGTATTTT
clone size: -; J gene: TRBJ2-3; V gene: TRBV6-5; D gene: TRBD2; CDR3 protein: CASRTSGVTDTQYF; CDR3 DNA: TGTGCCAGCAGGACTAGCGGGGTAACAGATACGCAGTATTTT
clone size: -; J gene: TRBJ2-7; V gene: TRBV12-5; D gene: -; CDR3 protein: CASGLVVGQGSSYEQYF; CDR3 DNA: TGTGCTAGTGGTTTGGTCGTTGGGCAGGGTAGTTCCTACGAGCAGTACTTC
clone size: -; J gene: TRBJ2-5; V gene: TRBV9; D gene: -; CDR3 protein: CASSVVGDVQETQYF; CDR3 DNA: TGTGCCAGCAGCGTAGTAGGAGACGTCCAAGAGACCCAGTACTTC
clone size: -; J gene: TRBJ2-7; V gene: TRBV5-4; D gene: TRBD2; CDR3 protein: CASSTGLVGYEQYF; CDR3 DNA: TGTGCCAGCAGCACCGGACTAGTTGGGTACGAGCAGTACTTC
clone size: -; J gene: TRBJ2-3; V gene: TRBV7-8; D gene: TRBD2; CDR3 protein: CASSLSLRESERKNTDTQYF; CDR3 DNA: TGTGCCAGCAGCTTAAGTTTGCGGGAGTCGGAGAGGAAGAACACAGATACGCAGTATTTT
clone size: few; J gene: TRBJ2-6; V gene: TRBV6-1; D gene: TRBD1; CDR3 protein: CASSERTGNGANVLTF; CDR3 DNA: TGTGCCAGCAGTGAAAGGACAGGGAATGGGGCCAACGTCCTGACTTTC
clone size: few; J gene: TRBJ2-2; V gene: TRBV7-2; D gene: -; CDR3 protein: CASSLDLRPGELFF; CDR3 DNA: TGTGCCAGCAGCTTAGATCTCCGTCCCGGGGAGCTGTTTTTT
clone size: few; J gene: TRBJ1-4; V gene: TRBV19; D gene: -; CDR3 protein: CASSTTGWYGEKLFF; CDR3 DNA: TGTGCCAGTAGTACAACAGGGTGGTATGGTGAAAAACTGTTTTTT
clone size: -; J gene: TRBJ1-4; V gene: TRBV5-4; D gene: -; CDR3 protein: CASSLSGHEKLFF; CDR3 DNA: TGTGCCAGCAGCTTGTCAGGGCATGAAAAACTGTTTTTT
clone size: -; J gene: TRBJ2-3; V gene: TRBV18; D gene: TRBD1; CDR3 protein: CASFRQGEAYVSTDTQYF; CDR3 DNA: TGTGCCAGCTTCAGACAGGGAGAAGCTTACGTTAGCACAGATACGCAGTATTTT
clone size: -; J gene: TRBJ1-2; V gene: TRBV7-5; D gene: -; CDR3 protein: CARSARDCRSDYGYTF; CDR3 DNA: TGTGCCAGAAGCGCCAGGGACTGCAGATCAGACTATGGCTACACCTTC
clone size: -; J gene: TRBJ2-3; V gene: TRBV29-1; D gene: -; CDR3 protein: CSVEYTDTQYF; CDR3 DNA: TGCAGCGTTGAATACACAGATACGCAGTATTTT
clone size: -; J gene: TRBJ1-2; V gene: TRBV3-1/TRBV3-2; D gene: -; CDR3 protein: CASSQVQRVRDYGYTF; CDR3 DNA: TGTGCCAGCAGCCAAGTCCAACGGGTCCGGGACTATGGCTACACCTTC
clone size: -; J gene: TRBJ1-3; V gene: TRBV5-6; D gene: TRBD1; CDR3 protein: CASSLRQGAIGGNTIYF; CDR3 DNA: TGTGCCAGCAGCTTGAGACAGGGGGCAATTGGTGGAAACACCATATATTTT
clone size: -; J gene: TRBJ2-5; V gene: TRBV9; D gene: -; CDR3 protein: CASSVALSETQYF; CDR3 DNA: TGTGCCAGCAGCGTAGCTTTGTCGGAGACCCAGTACTTC
clone size: -; J gene: TRBJ2-1; V gene: TRBV13; D gene: -; CDR3 protein: CASSLDNYNEQFF; CDR3 DNA: TGTGCCAGCAGCTTAGACAACTACAATGAGCAGTTCTTC
clone size: -; J gene: TRBJ1-5; V gene: TRBV7-9; D gene: -; CDR3 protein: CASSRAGEAQPQHF; CDR3 DNA: TGTGCCAGCAGCCGCGCGGGGGAGGCTCAGCCCCAGCATTTT
clone size: -; J gene: TRBJ1-2; V gene: TRBV7-8; D gene: -; CDR3 protein: CASSPRAREFYGYTF; CDR3 DNA: TGTGCCAGCAGCCCGAGGGCGCGCGAATTCTATGGCTACACCTTC
clone size: -; J gene: TRBJ2-7; V gene: TRBV27; D gene: -; CDR3 protein: CASSSRTAGSYEQYF; CDR3 DNA: TGTGCCAGCAGTTCCCGGACAGCTGGGTCCTACGAGCAGTACTTC
clone size: -; J gene: TRBJ2-1; V gene: TRBV29-1; D gene: TRBD2; CDR3 protein: CSVEYRERGSSYNEQFF; CDR3 DNA: TGCAGCGTTGAATACCGGGAGCGGGGGTCCTCCTACAATGAGCAGTTCTTC